A selection of T cell receptor beta chains follows, all from one sample in a study of cytomegalovirus exposure and HLA in healthy donors. Assay used: immunoSEQ multiplex PCR; TCRdb lists only in-frame clones, some missing. The sample holds approximately 140,000 clones; 70% to 90% are singletons and the top ten take just under 8%. The sequencing sample was made of PBMCs. The receptor source for this set is a woman under 30 in good health and CMV-seropositive. Both conserved end residues are trimmed from each CDR3. Each record gives: J gene, clone size, V gene, D gene, CDR3 protein. A D gene is named only where the DNA matches it firmly. For some rows the clone size is stated as once, few or many, or as a class when expanded; others skip it.

TRBJ2-7 once TRBV5-1 - ASSLDSWEQY
TRBJ1-6 - TRBV5-1 - ASSPLWSSYNSPLH
TRBJ2-3 - TRBV11-2 - ASSSHTGTNTQY
TRBJ2-5 - TRBV5-4 TRBD1 ASSRDRGLETQY
TRBJ2-7 many TRBV28 TRBD1 ASTGSDRGSYEQY
TRBJ2-2 - TRBV28 TRBD2 ASRAGGSTGELF
TRBJ2-7 - TRBV19 - ATRTRYYEQY
TRBJ1-4 few TRBV5-1 TRBD1 ASSPSGTGTEKLF
TRBJ1-2 - TRBV21-1 - ASSKYTGNYGYT
TRBJ2-7 - TRBV14 - AALELYEQY
TRBJ1-4 - TRBV5-1 - ASSLAGMGHNEKLF
TRBJ1-1 - TRBV19 - ASSIGYRAEIQRMKRAF
TRBJ1-5 once TRBV6-6 TRBD1 ASRDREILGQPQH
TRBJ1-1 once TRBV30 TRBD1 AWSVALGQPNTEAF
TRBJ2-1 once TRBV28 - ASSLTAGLDEQF